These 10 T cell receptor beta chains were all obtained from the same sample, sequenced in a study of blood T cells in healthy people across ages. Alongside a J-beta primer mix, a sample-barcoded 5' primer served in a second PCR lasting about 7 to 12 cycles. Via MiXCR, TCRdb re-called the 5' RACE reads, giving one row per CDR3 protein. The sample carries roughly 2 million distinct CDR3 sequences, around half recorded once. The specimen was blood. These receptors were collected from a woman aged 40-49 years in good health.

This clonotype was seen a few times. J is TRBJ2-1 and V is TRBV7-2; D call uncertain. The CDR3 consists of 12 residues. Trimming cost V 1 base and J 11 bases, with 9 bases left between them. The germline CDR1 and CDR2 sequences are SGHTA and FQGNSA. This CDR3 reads CASSLGGRKQFF. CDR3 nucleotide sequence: TGTGCCAGCAGCTTAGGTGGCCGGAAGCAGTTCTTC.

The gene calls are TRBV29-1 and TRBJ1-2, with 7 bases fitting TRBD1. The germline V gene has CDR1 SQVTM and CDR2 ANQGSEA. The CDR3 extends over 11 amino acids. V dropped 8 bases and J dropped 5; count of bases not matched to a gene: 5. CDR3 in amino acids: CSSGQSYGYTF. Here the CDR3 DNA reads TGCAGCTCGGGACAGTCTTATGGCTACACCTTC.

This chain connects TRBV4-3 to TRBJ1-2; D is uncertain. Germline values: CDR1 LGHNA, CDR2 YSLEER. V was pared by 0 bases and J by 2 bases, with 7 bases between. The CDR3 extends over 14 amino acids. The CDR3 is CASSQDVGNYGYTF. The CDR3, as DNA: TGCGCCAGCAGCCAAGATGTAGGGAACTATGGCTACACCTTC.

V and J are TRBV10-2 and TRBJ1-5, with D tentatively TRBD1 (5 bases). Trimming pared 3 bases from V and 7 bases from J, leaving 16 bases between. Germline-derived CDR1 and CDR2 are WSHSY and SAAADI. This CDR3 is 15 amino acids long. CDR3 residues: CASSEVGGRGQPQHF. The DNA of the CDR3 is TGCGCCAGCAGTGAAGTTGGGGGACGCGGGCAGCCCCAGCATTTT.

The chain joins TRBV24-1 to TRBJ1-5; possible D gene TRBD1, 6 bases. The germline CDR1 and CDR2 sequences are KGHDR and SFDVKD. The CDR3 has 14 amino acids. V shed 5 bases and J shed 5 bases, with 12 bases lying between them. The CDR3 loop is CATSVGGADQPQHF. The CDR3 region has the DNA TGTGCCACCAGTGTCGGGGGCGCAGATCAGCCCCAGCATTTT.

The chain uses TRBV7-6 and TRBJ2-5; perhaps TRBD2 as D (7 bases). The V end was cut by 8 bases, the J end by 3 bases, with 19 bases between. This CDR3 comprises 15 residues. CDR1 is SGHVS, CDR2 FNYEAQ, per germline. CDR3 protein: CASANRGAWEETQYF. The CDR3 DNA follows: TGTGCCAGCGCCAACCGGGGGGCTTGGGAAGAGACCCAGTACTTC. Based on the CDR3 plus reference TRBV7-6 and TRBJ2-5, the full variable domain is GAGVSQSPRYKVTKRGQDVALRCDPISGHVSLYWYRQALGQGPEFLTYFNYEAQQDKSGLPNDRFSAERPEGSISTLTIQRTEQRDSAMYRCASANRGAWEETQYFGPGTRLLVL.

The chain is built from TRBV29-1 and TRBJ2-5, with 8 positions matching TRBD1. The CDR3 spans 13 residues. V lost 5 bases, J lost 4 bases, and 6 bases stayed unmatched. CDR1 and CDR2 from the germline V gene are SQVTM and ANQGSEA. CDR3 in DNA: TGCAGCGTTTCCGGACAGGGAACAGAGACCCAGTACTTC. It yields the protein CSVSGQGTETQYF.

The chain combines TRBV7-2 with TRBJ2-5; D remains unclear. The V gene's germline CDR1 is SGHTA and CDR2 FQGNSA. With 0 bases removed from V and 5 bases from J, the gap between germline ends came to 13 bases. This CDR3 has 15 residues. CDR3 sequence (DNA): TGTGCCAGCAGCTTAGCCCCCGGAAGCACTGAGACCCAGTACTTC. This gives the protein CASSLAPGSTETQYF.

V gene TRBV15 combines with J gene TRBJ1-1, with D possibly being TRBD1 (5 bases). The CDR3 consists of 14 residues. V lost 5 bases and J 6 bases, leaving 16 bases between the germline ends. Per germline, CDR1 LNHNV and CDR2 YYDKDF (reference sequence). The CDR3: CATSPSGMRPEAFF. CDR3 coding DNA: TGTGCCACCAGCCCTTCAGGGATGCGCCCTGAAGCTTTCTTT.

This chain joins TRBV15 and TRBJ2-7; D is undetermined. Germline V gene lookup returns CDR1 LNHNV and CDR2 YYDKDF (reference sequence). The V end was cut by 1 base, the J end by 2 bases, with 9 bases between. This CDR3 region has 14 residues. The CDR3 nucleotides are TGTGCCACCAGCAGAGTTTTGCAAGCCTACGAGCAGTACTTC. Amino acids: CATSRVLQAYEQYF. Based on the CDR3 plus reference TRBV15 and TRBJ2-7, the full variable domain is DAMVIQNPRYQVTQFGKPVTLSCSQTLNHNVMYWYQQKSSQAPKLLFHYYDKDFNNEADTPDNFQSRRPNTSFCFLDIRSPGLGDTAMYLCATSRVLQAYEQYFGPGTRLTVT.